These T cell receptor beta chains were read from a single sample in a study of monozygotic twins with inflammatory bowel disease. TCRdb re-called the 5' RACE reads and catalogs CDR3 proteins one per entry, DNA excluded. The ten top clones account for about 7.4%, within a sample of approximately 85,000 distinct CDR3 sequences. Specimen: blood. These receptors were taken from a human donor with ulcerative colitis or Crohn's disease, or a healthy co-twin of an affected twin (not recorded which). The CDR3 runs from the conserved cysteine through the conserved F or W. The order of the fields is J gene, V gene, CDR3 length, clone size, CDR3 protein. Not every row has a clone size; where given, it reads once, few, many or a size class.

TRBJ1-5,TRBV7-2,13,.,CASSSDRIQPQHF
TRBJ1-2,TRBV5-1,14,.,CASSLSVTNYGYTF
TRBJ2-5,TRBV5-1,14,.,CASSLQGTRKTQYF
TRBJ1-1,TRBV5-1,13,.,CASSLGSFAEAFF
TRBJ1-4,TRBV10-3,15,.,CAIKAGNATNEKLFF
TRBJ2-2,TRBV7-3,15,.,CASSSPLSGGGELFF
TRBJ1-2,TRBV12-3/TRBV12-4,16,.,CASNPGLGTAVYGYTF
TRBJ1-5,TRBV7-9,12,.,CASANTNQPQHF
TRBJ1-4,TRBV5-6,15,.,CASSSRTSSNEKLFF
TRBJ2-3,TRBV20-1,14,.,CSAPHPLRWDTQYF
TRBJ2-3,TRBV27,12,.,CASSHFTDTQYF
TRBJ1-1,TRBV3-1,14,.,CASSQALTNTEAFF
TRBJ2-1,TRBV29-1,13,medium-sized,CSVGEGRRNEQFF
TRBJ1-4,TRBV5-1,16,.,CASSLGSGTSNEKLFF
TRBJ1-1,TRBV5-1,13,.,CASSRNVGTEAFF